This is a list of T cell receptor beta chains from one sample in a study of beta chain features in type 1 diabetes. TCRdb's table, derived via immunoSEQ multiplex PCR, lists solely in-frame clones and lacks some. The table has 640,000 or so clones, around 15% seen once. The sequenced sample consisted of naive CD4+ T cells from blood. These receptors all stem from a man younger than 30 with type 1 diabetes. CDR3s include the opening cysteine and the closing phenylalanine or tryptophan. Each record gives: J gene, V gene, clone size, D gene, CDR3 protein, CDR3 DNA. The D gene is left open where the match is weak. Clone size is stated in some rows and not others, as once, few, many or a class when expanded.

J: TRBJ1-3
V: TRBV4-1
size: .
D: .
CDR3: CASSQDVAVSGNTIYF
DNA: TGCGCCAGCAGCCAAGATGTGGCAGTCTCTGGAAACACCATATATTTT

J: TRBJ2-1
V: TRBV6-5
size: few
D: TRBD1
CDR3: CASSSGTVVFF
DNA: TGTGCCAGCAGTTCCGGGACAGTTGTGTTCTTC

J: TRBJ1-5
V: TRBV11-2
size: .
D: .
CDR3: CASSLDSNQPQHF
DNA: TGTGCCAGCAGCTTAGATAGCAATCAGCCCCAGCATTTT

J: TRBJ1-5
V: TRBV29-1
size: .
D: TRBD1
CDR3: CSVLTGYSNQPQHF
DNA: TGCAGCGTCCTGACAGGGTATAGCAATCAGCCCCAGCATTTT

J: TRBJ1-5
V: TRBV5-1
size: few
D: TRBD1
CDR3: CASSMTGINQPQHF
DNA: TGCGCCAGCAGCATGACAGGGATCAATCAGCCCCAGCATTTT

J: TRBJ1-5
V: TRBV30
size: .
D: .
CDR3: CAWSRDSNQPQHF
DNA: TGTGCCTGGAGCCGGGATAGCAATCAGCCCCAGCATTTT

J: TRBJ1-2
V: TRBV15
size: .
D: .
CDR3: CATSRDRPSGYTF
DNA: TGTGCCACCAGCAGAGATCGCCCCTCGGGATACACCTTC

J: TRBJ2-5
V: TRBV30
size: .
D: .
CDR3: CAWSRGSVLAETQYF
DNA: TGTGCCTGGAGTAGGGGGTCGGTGTTAGCGGAGACCCAGTACTTC

J: TRBJ1-2
V: TRBV19
size: few
D: .
CDR3: CASSIETKGYTF
DNA: TGTGCCAGTAGTATTGAAACCAAGGGCTACACCTTC

J: TRBJ2-5
V: TRBV5-4
size: .
D: .
CDR3: CASSPSETQYF
DNA: TGTGCCAGCAGCCCCTCGGAGACCCAGTACTTC

J: TRBJ1-2
V: TRBV7-2
size: .
D: .
CDR3: CASSSGGGYTF
DNA: TGTGCCAGCAGCTCCGGTGGCGGCTACACCTTC

J: TRBJ1-3
V: TRBV4-1
size: few
D: .
CDR3: CASSQDRGNTIYF
DNA: TGCGCCAGCAGCCAAGATAGGGGGAACACCATATATTTT

J: TRBJ1-4
V: TRBV29-1
size: few
D: .
CDR3: CSVLQGLGEKLFF
DNA: TGCAGCGTCTTACAGGGTTTAGGTGAAAAACTGTTTTTT

J: TRBJ2-3
V: TRBV5-1
size: .
D: .
CDR3: CASSLARLPDTQYF
DNA: TGCGCCAGCAGCTTGGCGCGACTTCCAGATACGCAGTATTTT

J: TRBJ2-2
V: TRBV5-1
size: few
D: TRBD1
CDR3: CARTGGGGTGELFF
DNA: TGCGCCCGCACAGGGGGCGGTGGCACCGGGGAGCTGTTTTTT

J: TRBJ1-2
V: TRBV28
size: .
D: .
CDR3: CASSSQGGGYTF
DNA: TGTGCCAGCAGTTCACAGGGAGGTGGCTACACCTTC

J: TRBJ2-5
V: TRBV6-6
size: few
D: .
CDR3: CASSPGLIRETQYF
DNA: TGTGCCAGCAGCCCCGGACTAATTCGAGAGACCCAGTACTTC

J: TRBJ2-1
V: TRBV11-2
size: few
D: TRBD1
CDR3: CASSLVTGEGGEQFF
DNA: TGTGCCAGCAGCTTAGTTACAGGGGAAGGGGGTGAGCAGTTCTTC

J: TRBJ2-7
V: TRBV5-4
size: few
D: .
CDR3: CASSYPGYRDNYEQYF
DNA: TGTGCCAGCAGCTATCCCGGCTACCGGGACAACTACGAGCAGTACTTC

J: TRBJ2-5
V: TRBV7-9
size: .
D: TRBD1
CDR3: CASSFGQGQETQYF
DNA: TGTGCCAGCAGCTTTGGACAGGGCCAAGAGACCCAGTACTTC

J: TRBJ1-1
V: TRBV6-4
size: few
D: .
CDR3: CASSDVTGLGTEAFF
DNA: TGTGCCAGCAGTGATGTAACAGGGCTGGGGACTGAAGCTTTCTTT

J: TRBJ1-2
V: TRBV6-5
size: few
D: .
CDR3: CASSPGSADYGYTF
DNA: TGTGCCAGCAGCCCCGGCTCTGCGGACTATGGCTACACCTTC

J: TRBJ2-6
V: TRBV7-2
size: .
D: .
CDR3: CASSLGIGANVLTF
DNA: TGTGCCAGCAGCTTAGGGATTGGGGCCAACGTCCTGACTTTC

J: TRBJ2-5
V: TRBV30
size: few
D: TRBD1
CDR3: CAQDRGDQETQYF
DNA: TGTGCCCAGGACAGGGGGGATCAAGAGACCCAGTACTTC

J: TRBJ2-5
V: TRBV14
size: .
D: .
CDR3: CASSQSGETQYF
DNA: TGTGCCAGCAGCCAGTCGGGGGAGACCCAGTACTTC

J: TRBJ1-6
V: TRBV4-1
size: .
D: .
CDR3: CASSQPGRYNSPLHF
DNA: TGCGCCAGCAGCCAACCGGGACGCTATAATTCACCCCTCCACTTT

J: TRBJ2-7
V: TRBV7-9
size: .
D: TRBD2
CDR3: CASSLRHPSGVSYEQYF
DNA: TGTGCCAGCAGCTTAAGGCACCCTAGCGGGGTATCCTACGAGCAGTACTTC

J: TRBJ2-3
V: TRBV7-2
size: few
D: TRBD2
CDR3: CASSLIPLAGGSTDTQYF
DNA: TGTGCCAGCAGCTTAATTCCCCTAGCGGGGGGCAGCACAGATACGCAGTATTTT

J: TRBJ2-3
V: TRBV7-9
size: few
D: TRBD1
CDR3: CASSAGQGTDTQYF
DNA: TGTGCCAGCAGCGCCGGACAGGGAACAGATACGCAGTATTTT

J: TRBJ2-2
V: TRBV7-9
size: few
D: TRBD1
CDR3: CASSLGQGNTGELFF
DNA: TGTGCCAGCAGCTTAGGACAGGGGAACACCGGGGAGCTGTTTTTT

J: TRBJ2-1
V: TRBV5-4
size: few
D: .
CDR3: CASSFLGWEQFF
DNA: TGTGCCAGCAGCTTCTTAGGGTGGGAGCAGTTCTTC

J: TRBJ1-6
V: TRBV5-1
size: few
D: .
CDR3: CASSRRGEGSYNSPLHF
DNA: TGCGCCAGCAGCCGGAGGGGAGAGGGCTCCTATAATTCACCCCTCCACTTT

J: TRBJ2-5
V: TRBV30
size: few
D: TRBD1
CDR3: CAWSVNRGRETQYF
DNA: TGTGCCTGGAGTGTCAACAGGGGGCGAGAGACCCAGTACTTC

J: TRBJ2-5
V: TRBV7-2
size: few
D: TRBD2
CDR3: CASGIAGNQETQYF
DNA: TGTGCCAGCGGAATAGCGGGGAACCAAGAGACCCAGTACTTC

J: TRBJ1-6
V: TRBV5-1
size: .
D: .
CDR3: CASSPRDPYNSPLHF
DNA: TGCGCCAGCAGCCCCCGGGACCCCTATAATTCACCCCTCCACTTT

J: TRBJ2-5
V: TRBV30
size: .
D: .
CDR3: CAWSPEGQETQYF
DNA: TGTGCCTGGAGTCCGGAGGGGCAAGAGACCCAGTACTTC

J: TRBJ2-1
V: TRBV7-9
size: few
D: .
CDR3: CASSLVGEQFF
DNA: TGTGCCAGCAGCTTAGTGGGTGAGCAGTTCTTC

J: TRBJ1-6
V: TRBV6-5
size: .
D: .
CDR3: CASSYSQRETLHF
DNA: TGTGCCAGCAGTTACTCCCAGAGAGAGACCCTCCACTTT

J: TRBJ1-2
V: TRBV5-8
size: .
D: .
CDR3: CASSLTANYGYTF
DNA: TGTGCCAGCAGCTTGACAGCTAACTATGGCTACACCTTC

J: TRBJ1-2
V: TRBV6-1
size: .
D: TRBD1
CDR3: CASTGTGANYGYTF
DNA: TGTGCCAGCACCGGGACAGGGGCCAATTATGGCTACACCTTC

J: TRBJ2-5
V: TRBV6-6
size: few
D: .
CDR3: CASTNPRGGGETQYF
DNA: TGTGCCAGCACCAACCCCAGGGGCGGAGGAGAGACCCAGTACTTC

J: TRBJ2-2
V: TRBV7-9
size: .
D: .
CDR3: CASTAQDTGELFF
DNA: TGTGCCAGCACAGCGCAGGACACCGGGGAGCTGTTTTTT

J: TRBJ2-2
V: TRBV30
size: few
D: .
CDR3: CAWSVQGSGELFF
DNA: TGTGCCTGGAGTGTACAGGGCTCCGGGGAGCTGTTTTTT

J: TRBJ2-1
V: TRBV6-1
size: few
D: .
CDR3: CASSDRGGVEQFF
DNA: TGTGCCAGCAGTGACAGGGGGGGAGTTGAGCAGTTCTTC

J: TRBJ2-7
V: TRBV19
size: .
D: .
CDR3: CASSMGSYEQYF
DNA: TGTGCCAGTAGTATGGGCAGCTACGAGCAGTACTTC

J: TRBJ2-5
V: TRBV4-1
size: few
D: TRBD2
CDR3: CASSLGLAIRQETQYF
DNA: TGCGCCAGCAGCCTAGGACTAGCGATACGCCAAGAGACCCAGTACTTC

J: TRBJ1-5
V: TRBV10-3
size: few
D: .
CDR3: CAISESPWGQPQHF
DNA: TGTGCCATCAGTGAGTCTCCGTGGGGGCAGCCCCAGCATTTT

J: TRBJ2-6
V: TRBV27
size: few
D: .
CDR3: CASSLRAGLLSGANVLTF
DNA: TGTGCCAGCAGTTTAAGGGCGGGGCTCTTATCTGGGGCCAACGTCCTGACTTTC